The 26 T cell receptor beta chains in this list originate from one sample, sequenced in a study of blood T cell repertoires in COVID-19 (dated by TCRdb to the early 2020s). The library relied on the immunoSEQ multiplex PCR assay. TCRdb stores this immuneACCESS table with in-frame sequences only. Part of the clones is absent; in the studies checked, under half of the shortfall reflects unresolved V genes, and no reason is known for the rest. Within this sample are about 200,000 clones, with around 82% of them counted one time only. 5.5% of the sample is held by the ten biggest clonotypes. Source material: peripheral blood. These receptors came from a woman in her 70s with acute or convalescent COVID-19.

The rearrangement links TRBV6-5 to TRBJ2-1, with D perhaps TRBD2 (6 bases). Trimming stripped 6 bases from V and 8 bases from J, with 17 bases between. The germline V gene encodes CDR1 MNHEY and CDR2 SVGAGI. The CDR3 is 14 residues long. The CDR3 spells CASSHSDWGDEQFF. CDR3 DNA: TGTGCCAGCAGCCATTCGGACTGGGGGGATGAGCAGTTCTTC.

The chain joins TRBV7-9 to TRBJ2-1; 7 bases match TRBD2. In germline, CDR1 is SEHNR, CDR2 FQNEAQ (reference sequence). Losses at the gene ends were 5 bases for V and 3 bases for J; bases not matched to a gene: 7. The CDR3 length is 15 residues. CDR3 sequence (DNA): TGTGCCAGCAGCCATACTAGCGAGATCTACAATGAGCAGTTCTTC. Encoded protein: CASSHTSEIYNEQFF.

The V and J genes are TRBV6-5 and TRBJ2-4; 8 bases fit TRBD2. Germline V gene data show CDR1 as MNHEY and CDR2 as SVGAGI. The CDR3 sequence is 14 residues long. Germline trimming cut 10 bases from V and 5 bases from J; bases unmatched to any gene: 10. DNA for the CDR3: TGTGCCACCGGCGCGCCGGGAGGGGAAAACATTCAGTACTTC. This translates into CATGAPGGENIQYF.

The genes are TRBV20-1 and TRBJ2-5; 9 nucleotides line up with TRBD1. After removal of 3 bases from V and 0 bases from J, the junction contained 8 bases not matched to a gene. This CDR3 is built from 16 residues. Germline loops: CDR1 DFQATT, CDR2 SNEGSKA (reference sequence). The CDR3, as DNA: TGCAGTGCTAGTACGGGACAGGGCCTGTACCAAGAGACCCAGTACTTC. Protein product: CSASTGQGLYQETQYF.

The gene calls are TRBV30 and TRBJ1-5; unclear D gene. Germline V gene sequence: CDR1 GTSNPN, CDR2 SVGIG (reference sequence). V dropped 4 bases and J dropped 5 bases, with 9 bases sitting between them. The length of the CDR3 is 12 residues. CDR3 coding DNA: TGTGCCTGGACCAAAGGAGATCAGCCCCAGCATTTT. This translates into CAWTKGDQPQHF.

This chain links TRBV24-1 with TRBJ2-3; 10 bases match TRBD2. V lost 4 bases to trimming and J lost 4 bases; unmatched junction nucleotides: 10. CDR3 length: 17 amino acids. Germline V gives CDR1 KGHDR, CDR2 SFDVKD. Here the CDR3 reads CATSETQLAGSADTQYF. CDR3 nucleotides: TGTGCCACCAGTGAAACTCAACTAGCGGGATCAGCAGATACGCAGTATTTT.

V gene TRBV9 combines with J gene TRBJ2-2, with 10 nucleotides matching TRBD2. V was pared by 0 bases and J by 4 bases, with 6 bases of the junction left unmatched. The CDR3 sequence is 17 residues long. CDR1 SGDLS and CDR2 YYNGEE come from the germline V gene. CDR3 in DNA: TGTGCCAGCAGCGTAGGGCTAGCGGGAGTTAGCACCGGGGAGCTGTTTTTT. Protein: CASSVGLAGVSTGELFF.

The chain recombines TRBV28 with TRBJ1-2; D might be TRBD1 (5 bases). This CDR3 comprises 12 residues. Germline loops: CDR1 MDHEN, CDR2 SYDVKM. Deletions cut 5 bases from V and 3 bases from J, with 7 bases between. The CDR3 DNA reads as TGTGCCAGCAGTCAACAGGACTATGGCTACACCTTC. Its translation is CASSQQDYGYTF.

The V call is TRBV27, the J call TRBJ1-2; TRBD1 matches at 8 bases. J gave up 7 bases and V 6 bases, and 10 bases lay outside the gene matches. CDR1 MNHEY and CDR2 SMNVEV come from the germline V gene (reference sequence). CDR3 length: 14 amino acids. In DNA, the CDR3 is TGTGCCAGCAGCCCCACGGACAGGGCGGGTGGCTACACCTTC. It specifies CASSPTDRAGGYTF.

The chain links TRBV25-1 to TRBJ1-5; the D is unclear. This CDR3 has 14 residues. Between the trimmed V and J ends, which lost 3 bases and 9 bases, there was a span of 15 bases. Germline CDR1 is MGHDK and CDR2 is SYGVNS. The CDR3 protein is CASSDNLAGSPQHF. In nucleotides, the CDR3 is TGTGCCAGCAGTGATAATCTGGCAGGCTCGCCCCAGCATTTT.

CDR3 sequence (DNA): TGTGCCAGTAGTATAAAGACGGGCGGGGCGAACACCGGGGAGCTGTTTTTT. Translation gives CASSIKTGGANTGELFF. The chain carries TRBV19 and TRBJ2-2; possible D gene TRBD2, 6 bases. This CDR3 spans 17 amino acids. Germline CDR1 reads LNHDA; CDR2 reads SQIVND (reference sequence). Trimming left V 2 bases short and J 0 bases short, with 13 bases between.

CDR3 sequence reads: CASSPVRDGYTF. The CDR3 DNA reads as TGTGCCAGCAGCCCCGTCAGGGATGGCTACACCTTC. The rearrangement uses TRBV11-2 and TRBJ1-2; perhaps TRBD1 as D (5 bases). V was shortened by 5 bases and J by 6 bases, with 10 bases between the two germline ends. Germline CDR1 reads SGHAT; CDR2 reads FQNNGV. The CDR3 has 12 amino acids.

There are a few counts of this clone. This chain joins TRBV5-1 and TRBJ1-5; D might be TRBD1 (5 bases). There are 15 residues in the CDR3. CDR1 and CDR2 from the germline V gene are SGHRS and YFSETQ. Trimming took 0 bases from V and 3 from J, leaving 10 bases between them. DNA for the CDR3: TGCGCCAGCAGCTTGGAAGGGGCCAACAATCAGCCCCAGCATTTT. Protein sequence: CASSLEGANNQPQHF.

On this clone: This specimen includes other DNA sequences encoding the same CDR3. V gene TRBV28 combines with J gene TRBJ2-7, with D uncertain. The CDR3 loop spans 12 amino acids. Germline loops: CDR1 MDHEN, CDR2 SYDVKM. The V gene lost 6 bases and the J gene lost 1 base, with 7 bases spanning the gap. The CDR3 here is CASRSGSYEQYF. The DNA for the CDR3 is TGTGCCAGCAGGTCCGGGTCCTACGAGCAGTACTTC. The entire variable domain, with the rest obtained from reference TRBV28 and TRBJ2-7, is as follows: DVKVTQSSRYLVKRTGEKVFLECVQDMDHENMFWYRQDPGLGLRLIYFSYDVKMKEKGDIPEGYSVSREKKERFSLILESASTNQTSMYLCASRSGSYEQYFGPGTRLTVT.

The chain is built from TRBV6-2 or TRBV6-3 and TRBJ2-1, with D possibly TRBD2 on 6 matching bases. The CDR3 spans 14 residues. Germline lookup yields CDR1 MNHEY and CDR2 SVGEGT. Trimming pared 6 bases from V and 8 bases from J, leaving 17 bases between. The DNA for the CDR3 is TGTGCCAGCAGCGGGGTTTTGGCGGGATATGAGCAGTTCTTC. It is translated as CASSGVLAGYEQFF.

The chain joins TRBV5-1 to TRBJ1-1; D may be TRBD1 (6 bases). Trimming removed 6 bases from V and 3 bases from J, with 12 bases in between. The CDR3 consists of 13 residues. Per germline, CDR1 SGHRS and CDR2 YFSETQ. The CDR3 protein is CASTLGGDTEAFF. The CDR3 DNA sequence: TGCGCCAGCACCCTAGGGGGGGACACTGAAGCTTTCTTT.

The chain links TRBV10-3 to TRBJ2-5; possibly TRBD2 for D (6 bases). Trimming cost V 3 bases and J 5 bases, with 13 bases left between them. Germline-derived CDR1 and CDR2 are ENHRY and SYGVKD. CDR3 size: 14 residues. In DNA form, the CDR3 reads TGTGCCATCAGTGACGGAGGGAAGGGGGAGACCCAGTACTTC. It yields the protein CAISDGGKGETQYF.

This chain uses TRBV5-1 with TRBJ1-1, with 8 bases matching TRBD1. V was clipped by 3 bases and J by 1 base; unmatched bases: 5. CDR1 SGHRS and CDR2 YFSETQ come from the germline V gene. The CDR3 is 15 residues long. CDR3 sequence: CASSSRGQANTEAFF. In nucleotides, the CDR3 is TGCGCCAGCAGCTCCCGGGGACAGGCGAACACTGAAGCTTTCTTT.

The chain couples TRBV6-1 to TRBJ2-1; 12 bases map to TRBD2. Germline V CDR1 and CDR2: MNHNS, SASEGT. J was trimmed by 8 bases and V by 3 bases; bases with no gene match: 8. CDR3 length: 16 residues. The DNA for the CDR3 is TGTGCCAGCAGTGAGCGACTAGCGGGAGTAGAGGATGAGCAGTTCTTC. Protein sequence: CASSERLAGVEDEQFF.

This clone occurred once. The rearrangement joins TRBV27 to TRBJ2-3; unclear D gene. Trimming removed 4 bases at V and 2 bases at J, with 16 bases between. Per germline, CDR1 MNHEY and CDR2 SMNVEV (reference sequence). This CDR3 is 16 amino acids long. The DNA for the CDR3 is TGTGCCAGCAGTTCCCTCGGCCTCAGGTTCACAGATACGCAGTATTTT. Translating it yields CASSSLGLRFTDTQYF.

V is TRBV4-2 and J is TRBJ1-3, with TRBD1 matching 7 bases. V gave up 2 bases and J gave up 2 bases; unmatched junction bases: 9. The CDR3 is 17 residues long. Germline V CDR1 and CDR2: LGHNA, YNFKEQ. The CDR3 is CASSQTPGGRTGNTIYF. For the CDR3, the DNA is TGTGCCAGCAGCCAAACCCCAGGGGGAAGAACTGGAAACACCATATATTTT.

This clone was detected ten times or more. The CDR3: CASSPRTGKETQYF. CDR3 in DNA: TGTGCCAGCAGCCCAAGGACAGGGAAAGAGACCCAGTACTTC. V usage is TRBV3-1 (or the pseudogene TRBV3-2) and J usage is TRBJ2-5, with 8 bases matching TRBD1. The V gene end was trimmed by 4 bases and the J gene end by 3 bases; junction bases not matched to a gene: 4. This CDR3 comprises 14 residues. Germline V gene lookup returns CDR1 LGHDT and CDR2 YNNKEL (reference sequence).

There are a few counts of this clone. This chain joins TRBV27 and TRBJ2-1, with TRBD1 identical over 9 bases. V lost 5 bases, J lost 6 bases, and 5 bases stayed unmatched. This CDR3 has 14 residues. CDR1 is MNHEY and CDR2 is SMNVEV in the germline V gene (reference sequence). The CDR3 reads CASSPRTGVNEQFF. CDR3 DNA sequence: TGTGCCAGCAGTCCCCGGACAGGGGTCAATGAGCAGTTCTTC.

The chain is built from TRBV10-3 and TRBJ1-1, with D maybe TRBD1 (5 bases). Germline CDR1 and CDR2: ENHRY and SYGVKD. V gave up 10 bases and J gave up 6 bases, with 18 bases separating them. This CDR3 is built from 13 residues. Here the CDR3 reads CARTFKTAPEAFF. Written as DNA, the CDR3 is TGTGCCAGGACCTTTAAGACAGCTCCTGAAGCTTTCTTT.

V usage is TRBV19 and J usage is TRBJ2-1; no definite D call. Germline V gene sequence: CDR1 LNHDA, CDR2 SQIVND (reference sequence). The V end was cut by 5 bases, the J end by 5 bases, with 4 bases between. CDR3 size: 11 residues. CDR3 residues: CASSVNNEQFF. CDR3 sequence (DNA): TGTGCCAGTAGTGTAAACAATGAGCAGTTCTTC.

The chain uses TRBV11-2 and TRBJ2-1; 9 bases map to TRBD2. Trimming removed 0 bases from V and 3 bases from J; junction bases left unmatched: 6. Germline CDR1 reads SGHAT; CDR2 reads FQNNGV. This CDR3 has 17 residues. The CDR3 is CASSLDRAGGLYNEQFF. Here the CDR3 DNA reads TGTGCCAGCAGCTTAGATAGAGCGGGAGGACTCTACAATGAGCAGTTCTTC.